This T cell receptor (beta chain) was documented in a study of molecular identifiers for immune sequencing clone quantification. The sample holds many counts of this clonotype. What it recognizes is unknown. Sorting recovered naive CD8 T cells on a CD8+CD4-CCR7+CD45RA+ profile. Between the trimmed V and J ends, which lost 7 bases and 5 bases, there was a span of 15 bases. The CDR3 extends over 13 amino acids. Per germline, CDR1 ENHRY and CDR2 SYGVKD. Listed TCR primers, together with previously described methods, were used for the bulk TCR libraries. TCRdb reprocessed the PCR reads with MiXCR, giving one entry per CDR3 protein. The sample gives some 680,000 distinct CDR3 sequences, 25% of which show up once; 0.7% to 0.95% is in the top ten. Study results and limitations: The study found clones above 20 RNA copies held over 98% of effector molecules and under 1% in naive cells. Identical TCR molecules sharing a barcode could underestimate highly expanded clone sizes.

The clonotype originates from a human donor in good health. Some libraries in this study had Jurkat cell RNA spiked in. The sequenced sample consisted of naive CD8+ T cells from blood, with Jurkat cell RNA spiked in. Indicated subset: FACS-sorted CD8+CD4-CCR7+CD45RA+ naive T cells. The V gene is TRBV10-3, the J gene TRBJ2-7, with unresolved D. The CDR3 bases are TGTGCCATCAAGGGCCGGACCGAGGACGAGCAGTACTTC. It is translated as CAIKGRTEDEQYF.